The T cell receptor beta chain described here comes from a study of blood T cell repertoires in COVID-19. Study background: Whether acute or convalescent, the COVID-19 samples came from the United States, Italy and Spain. Nucleic acid was either cDNA or gDNA, and it came from T cells, B-cell-depleted T cells, or PBMCs.

Germline V lookup: CDR1 LGHDT, CDR2 YNNKEL (reference sequence). Germline trimming cut 1 base from V and 8 bases from J; bases unmatched to any gene: 13. The CDR3 extends over 18 amino acids. Authors' analysis steps: Estimation of nucleated cell counts relied on the amplification of reference gene primers. Measured with immunoSEQ multiplex PCR; TCRdb has only the in-frame clones, and not every one. V and J calls and clone size follow that table, whereas D and trimming were derived from the DNA. The repertoire has a few hundred thousand clones, around 83% of them found once; the top ten carry under 15%.

This chain connects TRBV3-1 (or the pseudogene TRBV3-2) to TRBJ2-1; 11 positions match TRBD2. This receptor was identified in a human donor in a cohort sampled during active COVID-19. The sequencing input was peripheral blood. The chain's CDR3 is CASSQAFSWTSGYDEQFF. CDR3 nucleotide sequence: TGTGCCAGCAGCCAAGCTTTTAGTTGGACTAGCGGGTACGATGAGCAGTTCTTC.